Reported below is one TCR beta chain. Its antigen is unknown. Qualities for individual bases were not recorded, and no much larger clone is one base off. Synthetic TCR analog templates were spiked into each PCR to estimate absolute template abundance from read counts. Using the immunoSEQ assay, TCRbeta CDR3 regions were amplified from genomic DNA with bias-controlled V and J gene primers. Sequencing of rearranged TCRbeta segments was performed at approximately 20X coverage. The published analysis was carried out like this. Sequencing errors were corrected by clustering and CDR3s were annotated against IMGT to assign V, D and J genes. Downstream analyses used only productive TCRbeta rearrangements and left out out-of-frame or stop-codon sequences. To compute clonality, Shannon entropy was normalized by the log of the number of unique productive sequences and then subtracted from one. Clones differing between time points or between blood and tumor were identified by Fisher's exact test with Benjamini-Hochberg correction at adjusted p below 0.01. TCRdb took over this immuneACCESS table, retaining in-frame rearrangements with V and J assigned. Such tables are incomplete; in checked studies, under half of the missing clones stem from an unresolved V gene, and the remainder is unexplained. From that table come the V and J calls and clone size; the DNA was used to work out D and trimming. Recorded for this sample are about 84,000 clones; 90% to 95% of them occurred a single time. In total, the top ten clones hold roughly 10% of the sample.

The cohort comprised fewer than 35 patients with locally advanced or metastatic urothelial carcinoma treated at Memorial Sloan Kettering on a trial protocol. Peripheral blood mononuclear cells were collected from each patient pretreatment and during treatment, giving between 1 and 8 total time points per patient. The Qiagen DNeasy Blood extraction kit was used to purify genomic DNA from total PBMCs and tumor samples. PBMCs were collected pretreatment and during treatment, and were isolated and stored as previously described. This sample is part of a study of PD-L1 blockade in urothelial cancer (dated by TCRdb to the late 2010s). Regarding the complete study: Therapy was started at some point between 2014 and 2016 for all patients, and atezolizumab 1,200 mg was administered intravenously every 3 weeks. About 90% of the 29 patients were males with bladder-origin urothelial cancer, and 18 of 29 reported a prior smoking history. Patients had an ECOG performance status of 0 or 1 and had received between 0 and 3 prior chemotherapy regimens. Blood samples were analyzed at two time points: 3 weeks after treatment start (second dose) and 6 weeks after treatment start. A median of 141,255 T cells and roughly 80,000 unique TCRs was obtained from blood samples, and a median clonality of approximately 0.08 was observed. The study, an exploratory multi-omic analysis, examined somatic, immune and clinical correlates of response to PD-L1 blockade with atezolizumab in urothelial cancer. Pretreatment tumor samples and matched peripheral blood, collected serially before and after atezolizumab treatment, underwent TCR sequencing. Progression-free survival longer than 6 months counted as durable clinical benefit, and TCR features were additionally tested against both progression-free and overall survival. In the same patients who had TCR sequencing, pretreatment tumors also underwent whole exome sequencing and RNA sequencing. Nine patients achieved durable clinical benefit and 15 to 20 did not. Some 30 patients had pretreatment blood TCR-seq, approximately 24 had at least one posttreatment blood collection, and approximately 24 had tumor TCR-seq. Broader findings and caveats from the paper: Patients with durable benefit showed greater expansion of tumor-associated TCR clones in peripheral blood 3 weeks after starting treatment (n ≈ 23, p = 0.022). Because the sample size was small (n ≈ 29) and many of the analyses were exploratory, the results are meant to be hypothesis-generating. A pretreatment peripheral blood TCR clonality below the median was linked to improved progression-free and overall survival.

This sequence was found in a man aged 55-75 years with urothelial cancer. Source: PBMCs, taken around atezolizumab (anti-PD-L1) treatment.

CDR3 reads: CASSLNGGSYNEQFF. The sequence in DNA is TGTGCCAGCAGCTTAAACGGCGGATCCTACAATGAGCAGTTCTTC. The V gene is TRBV7-3 and the J gene is TRBJ2-1; no D gene is confidently identified. The CDR3 has 15 amino acids, counting the end cysteine and phenylalanine. Only the CDR3 portion is preserved as DNA: 45 bases, with reading frame beginning at the first base. Relative to germline, V is 1 base shorter and J is 1 base shorter, with 8 bases between their ends. The germline V gene specifies SGHTA as CDR1 and FQGTGA as CDR2.